The 28 T cell receptor beta chains given below trace back to one sample, sequenced in a study of blood T cell repertoires in COVID-19 (dated by TCRdb to about 2020). To prepare the library, the immunoSEQ multiplex PCR assay was applied. Imported from immuneACCESS, the table was reduced by TCRdb to in-frame sequences with V and J called. These copies leave out some clones; in studies compared against another copy, an unresolved V gene accounts for under half, and the cause of the remainder is not known. For this sample there are 200,000 to 300,000 clones; more than 85% appear just once. The top ten hold around 5.1% of the sample. Sequenced input: peripheral blood. The source of these receptors is a woman aged 55-75 years with COVID-19, enrolled during active disease.

J is TRBJ1-4 and V is TRBV18; 8 bases match TRBD1. With V trimmed by 6 bases and J by 7 bases, 13 bases remained unmatched. Per germline, CDR1 KGHSH and CDR2 LQKENI. The CDR3 totals 16 residues. CDR3 DNA sequence: TGTGCCAGCTCCCTCAAGCAGGACAGGGCGGGTGAAAAACTGTTTTTT. Translated: CASSLKQDRAGEKLFF.

V usage is TRBV5-6 and J usage is TRBJ2-1; D may be TRBD1 (6 bases). Germline CDR1 and CDR2: SGHDT and YYEEEE. The V end lost 3 bases, the J end lost 6 bases, and 16 bases lay between the germline ends. CDR3 length: 15 residues. CDR3 coding DNA: TGTGCCAGCAGCTATTCGGGACAATTCGGCAATGAGCAGTTCTTC. Protein sequence: CASSYSGQFGNEQFF.

V is TRBV5-1 and J is TRBJ2-3; 13 bases agree with TRBD2. Losses at the gene ends were 5 bases for V and 3 bases for J; bases not matched to a gene: 6. This CDR3 spans 16 amino acids. Germline CDR1 SGHRS, CDR2 YFSETQ. CDR3 coding DNA: TGCGCCAGCAGTAGGACTAGCGGGAGCGGGACAGATACGCAGTATTTT. Amino acids: CASSRTSGSGTDTQYF.

This chain joins TRBV19 and TRBJ2-3, with D tentatively TRBD2 (6 bases). V dropped 3 bases and J dropped 5 bases, with 15 bases sitting between them. Germline CDR1 LNHDA, CDR2 SQIVND (reference sequence). The CDR3 length is 15 residues. The CDR3 bases are TGTGCCAGTAGTATGGCGGGAAGGTTCGGAGATACGCAGTATTTT. As protein: CASSMAGRFGDTQYF.

This clone has only a few counts. The V and J genes are TRBV6-2 or TRBV6-3 and TRBJ2-7; no clear D. V lost 2 bases and J lost 6, with 5 bases in between. Germline V gene data show CDR1 as MNHEY and CDR2 as SVGEGT. This CDR3 is 11 amino acids long. Here the CDR3 DNA reads TGTGCCAGCAGTTACCTGCGCGAGCAGTACTTC. Protein product: CASSYLREQYF.

The chain links TRBV29-1 to TRBJ2-1, with 10 bases lining up with TRBD1. Germline V gene lookup returns CDR1 SQVTM and CDR2 ANQGSEA. V was pared by 4 bases and J by 6 bases, with 9 bases of the junction left unmatched. This CDR3 has 15 residues. The CDR3 bases are TGCAGCGTTGCCACAGGGACAGGGGCTTCCAATGAGCAGTTCTTC. This codes for CSVATGTGASNEQFF.

The V and J genes are TRBV5-4 and TRBJ2-7; 12 bases are shared with TRBD1. This CDR3 spans 15 amino acids. CDR1 is SGHNT, CDR2 YYREEE, per germline (reference sequence). V dropped 4 bases and J dropped 2; count of bases not matched to a gene: 4. CDR3 sequence reads: CASSGGTGGPYEQYF. DNA for the CDR3: TGTGCCAGCAGCGGGGGGACAGGGGGCCCCTACGAGCAGTACTTC. Looking up the rest from reference TRBV5-4 and TRBJ2-7 gives the full variable domain: ETGVTQSPTHLIKTRGQQVTLRCSSQSGHNTVSWYQQALGQGPQFIFQYYREEENGRGNFPPRFSGLQFPNYSSELNVNALELDDSALYLCASSGGTGGPYEQYFGPGTRLTVT.

This sequence joins TRBV4-3 and TRBJ1-1, with 10 positions matching TRBD1. V dropped 5 bases and J dropped 11; count of bases not matched to a gene: 8. CDR1 and CDR2 from the germline V gene are LGHNA and YSLEER. The CDR3 covers 13 residues. The CDR3 nucleotides are TGCGCCAGCAGCGGGGGACAGGGGTTAACGGCTTTCTTT. Residues: CASSGGQGLTAFF.

The chain uses TRBV9 and TRBJ1-1, with 11 bases lining up with TRBD1. CDR1 is SGDLS and CDR2 is YYNGEE in the germline V gene. The CDR3 totals 13 residues. V lost 3 bases to trimming and J lost 11 bases; unmatched junction nucleotides: 6. This CDR3 is CASSDGTGGTAFF. The CDR3, as DNA: TGTGCCAGCAGCGACGGGACAGGGGGTACGGCTTTCTTT.

The rearrangement links TRBV6-2 or TRBV6-3 to TRBJ1-6; D is perhaps TRBD1 (5 bases). The germline V and J ends were trimmed by 5 bases and 10 bases, with 18 bases remaining between them. CDR3 length equals 15 residues. From germline, CDR1 is MNHEY and CDR2 SVGEGT. CDR3: CASSRPLGGRSPLHF. CDR3 in DNA: TGTGCCAGCAGTCGGCCCTTGGGGGGACGGTCACCCCTCCACTTT.

This clone was observed a handful of times. V gene TRBV18 combines with J gene TRBJ1-2; D possibly corresponds to TRBD1 (5 bases). Per the germline V gene, CDR1 is KGHSH and CDR2 is LQKENI. The CDR3 covers 15 residues. With 6 bases removed from V and 4 bases from J, the gap between germline ends came to 18 bases. Here the CDR3 reads CASSPDSLSGYGYTF. For the CDR3, the DNA is TGTGCCAGCTCCCCTGACAGCCTGTCGGGCTATGGCTACACCTTC.

CDR3 coding DNA: TGCGCCAGCAGCCAAGATAATCGAGCCGGGGAGCTGTTTTTT. It codes for CASSQDNRAGELFF. This chain uses TRBV4-3 with TRBJ2-2; no clear D gene. The CDR3 contains 14 residues. The V gene's germline CDR1 is LGHNA and CDR2 YSLEER. Trimming took off 0 bases at V and 6 bases at J, with 8 bases between the two ends.

The V and J genes are TRBV28 and TRBJ2-7; TRBD2 aligns across 7 bases. The J segment lost 6 bases and the V segment lost 7 bases, leaving 12 bases of the junction unmatched. This CDR3 is 14 amino acids long. Germline V gene sequence: CDR1 MDHEN, CDR2 SYDVKM. The CDR3 nucleotides are TGTGCCAGCATAGAGGGAGGGGCGAGCCGCGAGCAGTACTTC. This codes for CASIEGGASREQYF.

The J gene is TRBJ2-5, the V gene TRBV9; D unresolved. The CDR3 runs to 13 residues. Trimming removed 4 bases at V and 2 bases at J, with 9 bases between. Germline CDR1 is SGDLS and CDR2 is YYNGEE. CDR3 sequence: CASSTGPQETQYF. The CDR3 DNA reads as TGTGCCAGCAGCACTGGTCCGCAAGAGACCCAGTACTTC.

There are a few counts of this clone. V is TRBV5-1 and J is TRBJ1-3; D is ambiguous. Trimming shortened V by 0 bases and J by 0 bases, and 4 bases separated the two germline ends. In germline, CDR1 is SGHRS, CDR2 YFSETQ. The CDR3 consists of 14 residues. As DNA, the CDR3 is TGCGCCAGCAGCTTGGACGGCTCTGGAAACACCATATATTTT. This encodes CASSLDGSGNTIYF.

The gene calls are TRBV2 and TRBJ2-1; 9 nucleotides align to TRBD2. Germline CDR1 and CDR2: SNHLY and FYNNEI. The J segment lost 10 bases and the V segment lost 4 bases, leaving 8 bases of the junction unmatched. This CDR3 spans 14 amino acids. The CDR3 is CASSVASGIGEQFF. The CDR3 bases are TGTGCCAGCAGTGTGGCTAGCGGGATCGGCGAGCAGTTCTTC.

The chain links TRBV2 to TRBJ2-4, with unresolved D. The germline V gene has CDR1 SNHLY and CDR2 FYNNEI. The V and J ends lost 2 bases and 0 bases respectively, with 14 bases between them. The length of the CDR3 is 17 residues. In DNA form, the CDR3 reads TGTGCCAGCAGTGAAACCAGTAATAACCTAGCCAAAAACATTCAGTACTTC. It codes for CASSETSNNLAKNIQYF. Full variable domain (outside the CDR3, taken from reference TRBV2 and TRBJ2-4): EPEVTQTPSHQVTQMGQEVILRCVPISNHLYFYWYRQILGQKVEFLVSFYNNEISEKSEIFDDQFSVERPDGSNFTLKIRSTKLEDSAMYFCASSETSNNLAKNIQYFGAGTRLSVL.

This chain uses TRBV7-5 with TRBJ1-1. TRBV7-5 is a recognized pseudogene. This CDR3 has 16 amino acids. In DNA, the CDR3 is TGTGCCAGAAGCTCAAGGTCGGGGTTCGGAAGGACTGAAGCTTTCTTT. Its translation is CARSSRSGFGRTEAFF.

The chain uses TRBV10-1 and TRBJ1-5, with D tentatively TRBD1 (6 bases). V was trimmed by 11 bases and J by 2 bases, leaving 13 bases between them. Germline V gives CDR1 WNHNN, CDR2 SYGVQD (reference sequence). The length of the CDR3 is 13 residues. CDR3 coding DNA: TGCGCCGGGGATAAGGGGGGCAATCAGCCCCAGCATTTT. Its translation: CAGDKGGNQPQHF.

The V gene is TRBV11-1, the J gene TRBJ2-1, with D perhaps TRBD2 (6 bases). This CDR3 has 15 residues. Trimming stripped 6 bases from V and 1 base from J, with 13 bases between. CDR1 and CDR2 (germline): SGHAT, FQDESV (reference sequence). CDR3 in amino acids: CASRSFGRSYNEQFF. The DNA of the CDR3 is TGTGCCAGCAGAAGTTTCGGGAGATCCTACAATGAGCAGTTCTTC.

The chain is built from TRBV5-1 and TRBJ1-1, with 12 bases aligning to TRBD1. There are 15 residues in the CDR3. Germline V gives CDR1 SGHRS, CDR2 YFSETQ. The V gene end was trimmed by 4 bases and the J gene end by 5 bases; junction bases not matched to a gene: 6. CDR3 amino acids: CASSPRDRGRTEAFF. The CDR3 coding sequence is TGCGCCAGCAGCCCCCGGGACAGGGGGCGTACTGAAGCTTTCTTT.

This sequence joins TRBV2 and TRBJ2-7, with 10 bases fitting TRBD1. The ends lost 4 bases at V and 4 bases at J; junction bases unmatched: 4. Germline lookup yields CDR1 SNHLY and CDR2 FYNNEI. This CDR3 is 14 amino acids long. CDR3 nucleotides: TGTGCCAGCAGTGGGGACAGGGGCCTTTACGAGCAGTACTTC. Protein sequence: CASSGDRGLYEQYF.

This chain connects TRBV7-9 to TRBJ1-4; D may be TRBD1 (5 bases). Deletions cut 4 bases from V and 3 bases from J, with 18 bases between. CDR1 and CDR2 from the germline V gene are SEHNR and FQNEAQ (reference sequence). The CDR3 has 17 residues. The CDR3 DNA is TGTGCCAGCAGCTCCAGCCAAGGGCAGGGTCCTAATGAAAAACTGTTTTTT. The encoded protein is CASSSSQGQGPNEKLFF.

V and J are TRBV4-2 and TRBJ1-2; D call uncertain. V was trimmed by 5 bases and J by 7 bases, leaving 23 bases between them. From germline, CDR1 is LGHNA and CDR2 YNFKEQ. The CDR3 runs 16 residues. The CDR3 reads CASSESEADPALGYTF. In DNA form, the CDR3 reads TGTGCCAGCAGCGAAAGCGAAGCGGACCCAGCCCTTGGCTACACCTTC.

This clone has only one observation. The chain recombines TRBV18 with TRBJ2-5; 13 positions agree with TRBD2. CDR1 KGHSH and CDR2 LQKENI come from the germline V gene. CDR3 length: 17 residues. The trim removed 2 bases at V and 4 bases at J, leaving 7 bases unmatched. CDR3 DNA sequence: TGTGCCAGCTCACCAGGGACTAGCGGGATTGGTAGAGAGACCCAGTACTTC. Its translation: CASSPGTSGIGRETQYF.

About this clone itself: The sample has other DNA sequences that encode this CDR3 too. This chain links TRBV6-5 with TRBJ1-4; the match to TRBD1 covers 9 bases. The length of the CDR3 is 14 residues. Germline V lookup: CDR1 MNHEY, CDR2 SVGAGI. Trimming removed 5 bases from V and 5 bases from J; junction bases left unmatched: 3. The CDR3 nucleotides are TGTGCCAGCAGTAGGGGGACAGGGAATGAAAAACTGTTTTTT. Its protein product is CASSRGTGNEKLFF.

A single count supports this clone. This chain links TRBV27 with TRBJ2-7; D ambiguous. The CDR3 spans 13 residues. Germline V gene sequence: CDR1 MNHEY, CDR2 SMNVEV (reference sequence). Trimming left V 6 bases short and J 6 bases short, with 15 bases between. The CDR3 is CASRPGSSSEQYF. As DNA, the CDR3 is TGTGCCAGCAGGCCCGGGTCTTCGTCCGAGCAGTACTTC.

This clone was seen once. The CDR3 DNA follows: TGTGCCAGCAGCGCACGAGGCGGGAGATACAATGAGCAGTTCTTC. This gives the protein CASSARGGRYNEQFF. The chain couples TRBV7-9 to TRBJ2-1; the match to TRBD2 covers 7 bases. The CDR3 is 15 amino acids. V trimming: 5 bases; J trimming: 4 bases; junction bases outside the gene matches: 8. CDR1 and CDR2 from the germline V gene are SEHNR and FQNEAQ (reference sequence).